This T cell receptor beta chain was found in a study of cytomegalovirus exposure and HLA in healthy donors. Trimming removed 4 bases from V and 10 bases from J; junction bases left unmatched: 6. This CDR3 region has 14 residues. The germline CDR1 and CDR2 sequences are MGHDK and SYGVNS. This clone came up once. The primer mix had 60 Vbeta and 13 Jbeta primers. Method: immunoSEQ multiplex PCR; TCRdb's copy keeps in-frame clones and lacks some. The sample shows 100,000 to 150,000 clones, 75% to 90% of them seen only once. V and J are TRBV25-1 and TRBJ1-6; TRBD1 agrees at 8 bases. Sample: PBMCs. The receptor's source is a man between 18 and 35 years old in good health and CMV-seropositive. This CDR3 reads CASSATGGNSPLHF. In DNA, the CDR3 is TGTGCCAGCAGTGCTACAGGGGGAAACTCACCCCTCCACTTT.